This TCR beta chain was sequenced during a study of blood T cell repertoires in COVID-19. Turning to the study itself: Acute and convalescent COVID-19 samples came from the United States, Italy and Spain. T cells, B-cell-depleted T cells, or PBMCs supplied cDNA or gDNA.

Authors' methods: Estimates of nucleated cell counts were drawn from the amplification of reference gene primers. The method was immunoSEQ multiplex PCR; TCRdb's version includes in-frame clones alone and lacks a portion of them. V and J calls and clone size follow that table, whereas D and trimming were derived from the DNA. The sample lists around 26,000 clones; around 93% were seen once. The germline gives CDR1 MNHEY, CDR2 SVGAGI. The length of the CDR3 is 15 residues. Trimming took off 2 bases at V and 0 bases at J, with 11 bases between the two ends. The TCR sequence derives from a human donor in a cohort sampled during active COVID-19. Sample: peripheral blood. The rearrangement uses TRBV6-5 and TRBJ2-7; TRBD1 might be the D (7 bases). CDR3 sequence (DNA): TGTGCCAGCAGTTACCGACAGGGAGGCTCCTACGAGCAGTACTTC. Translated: CASSYRQGGSYEQYF.